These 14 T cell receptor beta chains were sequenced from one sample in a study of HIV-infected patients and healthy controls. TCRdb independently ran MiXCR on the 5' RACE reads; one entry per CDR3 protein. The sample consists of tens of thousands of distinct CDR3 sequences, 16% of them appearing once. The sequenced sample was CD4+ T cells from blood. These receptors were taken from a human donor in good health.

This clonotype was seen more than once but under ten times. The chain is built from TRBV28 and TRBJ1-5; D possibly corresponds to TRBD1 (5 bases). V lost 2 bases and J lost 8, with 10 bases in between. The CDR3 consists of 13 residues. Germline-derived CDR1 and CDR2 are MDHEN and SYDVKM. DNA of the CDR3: TGTGCCAGCAGTTTACGGGGGAGGGAGCCCCAGCATTTT. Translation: CASSLRGREPQHF.

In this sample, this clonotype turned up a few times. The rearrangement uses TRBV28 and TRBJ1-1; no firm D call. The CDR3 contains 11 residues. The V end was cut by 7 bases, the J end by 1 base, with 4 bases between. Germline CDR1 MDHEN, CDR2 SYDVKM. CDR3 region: CASKGNTEAFF. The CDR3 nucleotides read TGTGCCAGCAAGGGGAACACTGAAGCTTTCTTT. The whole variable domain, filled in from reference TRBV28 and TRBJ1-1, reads DVKVTQSSRYLVKRTGEKVFLECVQDMDHENMFWYRQDPGLGLRLIYFSYDVKMKEKGDIPEGYSVSREKKERFSLILESASTNQTSMYLCASKGNTEAFFGQGTRLTVV.

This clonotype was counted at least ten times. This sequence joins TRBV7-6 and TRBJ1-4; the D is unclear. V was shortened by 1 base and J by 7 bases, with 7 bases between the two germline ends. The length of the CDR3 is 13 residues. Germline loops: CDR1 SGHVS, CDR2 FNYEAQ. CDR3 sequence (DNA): TGTGCCAGCAGCTTAGGGCCCTCTGAAAAACTGTTTTTT. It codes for CASSLGPSEKLFF.

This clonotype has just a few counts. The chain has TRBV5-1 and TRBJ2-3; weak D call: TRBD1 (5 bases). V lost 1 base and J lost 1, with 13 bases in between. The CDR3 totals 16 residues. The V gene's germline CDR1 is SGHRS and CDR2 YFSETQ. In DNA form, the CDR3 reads TGCGCCAGCAGCTTGTCTGGGGCAGCGCGCACAGATACGCAGTATTTT. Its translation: CASSLSGAARTDTQYF.

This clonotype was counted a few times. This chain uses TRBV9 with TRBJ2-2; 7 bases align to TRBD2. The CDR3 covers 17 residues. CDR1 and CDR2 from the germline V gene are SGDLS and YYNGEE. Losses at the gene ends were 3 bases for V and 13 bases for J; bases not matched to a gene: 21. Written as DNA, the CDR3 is TGTGCCAGCAGCGCTCAGCGGGAACACCGGGGAGCTGTGGGGCTGTTTTTT. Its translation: CASSAQREHRGAVGLFF.

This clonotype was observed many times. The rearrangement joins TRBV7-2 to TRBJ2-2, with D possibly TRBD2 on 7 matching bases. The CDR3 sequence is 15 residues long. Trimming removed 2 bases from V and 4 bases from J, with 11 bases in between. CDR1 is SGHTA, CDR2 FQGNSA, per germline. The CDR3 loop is CASSLYRGATGELFF. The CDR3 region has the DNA TGTGCCAGCAGCTTATATCGGGGGGCCACCGGGGAGCTGTTTTTT.

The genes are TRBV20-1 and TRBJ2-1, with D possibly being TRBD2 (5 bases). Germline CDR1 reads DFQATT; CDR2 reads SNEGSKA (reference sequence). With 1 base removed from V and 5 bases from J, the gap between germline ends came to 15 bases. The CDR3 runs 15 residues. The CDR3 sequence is CSARVFRGTDNEQFF. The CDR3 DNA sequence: TGCAGTGCTAGAGTTTTTCGGGGAACAGACAATGAGCAGTTCTTC.

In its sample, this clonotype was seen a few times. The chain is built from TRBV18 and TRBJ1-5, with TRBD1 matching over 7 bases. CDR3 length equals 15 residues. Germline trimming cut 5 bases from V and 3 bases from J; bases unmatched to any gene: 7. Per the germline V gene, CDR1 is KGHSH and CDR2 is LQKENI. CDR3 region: CASSAPDRINQPQHF. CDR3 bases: TGTGCCAGCTCAGCTCCGGACAGGATCAATCAGCCCCAGCATTTT.

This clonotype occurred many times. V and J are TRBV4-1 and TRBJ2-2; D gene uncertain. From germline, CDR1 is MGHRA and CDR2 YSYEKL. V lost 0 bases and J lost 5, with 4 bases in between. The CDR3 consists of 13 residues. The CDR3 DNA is TGCGCCAGCAGCCAAGAGAGGACCGGGGAGCTGTTTTTT. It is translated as CASSQERTGELFF.

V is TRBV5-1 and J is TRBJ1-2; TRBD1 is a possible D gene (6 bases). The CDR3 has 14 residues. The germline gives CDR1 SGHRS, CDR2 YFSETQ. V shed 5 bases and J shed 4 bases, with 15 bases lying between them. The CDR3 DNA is TGCGCCAGCAGAGCCGGGACAACAAGCTATGGCTACACCTTC. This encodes CASRAGTTSYGYTF.

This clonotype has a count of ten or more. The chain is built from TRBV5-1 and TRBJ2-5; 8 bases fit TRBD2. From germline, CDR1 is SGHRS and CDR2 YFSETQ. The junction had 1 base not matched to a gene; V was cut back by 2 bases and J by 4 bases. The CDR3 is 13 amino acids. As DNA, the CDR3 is TGCGCCAGCAGCTTCGCGGGAGGAGAGACCCAGTACTTC. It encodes CASSFAGGETQYF.

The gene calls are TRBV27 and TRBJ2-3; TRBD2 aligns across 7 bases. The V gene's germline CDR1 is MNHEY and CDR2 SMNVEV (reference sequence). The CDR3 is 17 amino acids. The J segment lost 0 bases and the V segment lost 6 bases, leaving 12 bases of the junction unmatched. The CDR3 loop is CASSPRASGTSTDTQYF. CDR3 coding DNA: TGTGCCAGCAGCCCCAGGGCTAGCGGAACTAGCACAGATACGCAGTATTTT.

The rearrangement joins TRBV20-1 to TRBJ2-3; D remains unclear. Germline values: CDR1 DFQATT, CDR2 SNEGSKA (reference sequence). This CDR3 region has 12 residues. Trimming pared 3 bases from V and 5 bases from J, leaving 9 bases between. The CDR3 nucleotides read TGCAGTGCTAGGGGTCGAGGAGATACGCAGTATTTT. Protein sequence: CSARGRGDTQYF.

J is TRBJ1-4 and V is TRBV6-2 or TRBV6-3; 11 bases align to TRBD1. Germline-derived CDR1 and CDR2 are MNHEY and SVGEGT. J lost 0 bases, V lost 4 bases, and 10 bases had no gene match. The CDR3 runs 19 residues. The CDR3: CASSLPGQGVTATNEKLFF. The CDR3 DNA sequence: TGTGCCAGCAGTTTACCGGGACAGGGGGTGACAGCAACTAATGAAAAACTGTTTTTT.